The 12 T cell receptor beta chains in this list originate from one sample, sequenced in a study of blood T cell repertoires in COVID-19. Profiling relied on immunoSEQ multiplex PCR, and the TCRdb table lists in-frame clones only, not all of them. Here the sample spans some 130,000 clones, around 87% being singletons. The sequencing sample was made of peripheral blood. These TCRs come from a man aged 50 or older with active COVID-19.

The gene calls are TRBV15 and TRBJ2-7; D may be TRBD2 (6 bases). V was pared by 4 bases and J by 3 bases, with 10 bases between. The CDR3 contains 13 residues. Germline assignment: CDR1 LNHNV and CDR2 YYDKDF (reference sequence). The CDR3 DNA reads as TGTGCCACCAGCAAGGAGGGACGCTACGAGCAGTACTTC. This gives the protein CATSKEGRYEQYF.

As regards this clone: One end of the junction does not line up with germline, which may come from a read error. The chain joins TRBV5-6 to TRBJ2-7, with TRBD1 matching 9 bases. The CDR3 consists of 12 residues. CDR1 SGHDT and CDR2 YYEEEE come from the germline V gene. Written as DNA, the CDR3 is TGTGCCAGCAGCGCGTACAGGGGGCGCGTAGCCTTC. Amino acids: CASSAYRGRVAF.

The rearrangement joins TRBV2 to TRBJ1-5; TRBD1 matches at 7 bases. The ends lost 0 bases at V and 6 bases at J; junction bases unmatched: 5. The germline CDR1 and CDR2 sequences are SNHLY and FYNNEI. The CDR3 has 15 amino acids. The CDR3 loop reads CASSEALGGGQPQHF. As DNA, the CDR3 is TGTGCCAGCAGTGAAGCGCTAGGGGGCGGTCAGCCCCAGCATTTT.

The chain uses TRBV5-1 and TRBJ2-3, with 10 bases matching TRBD2. The CDR3 spans 15 residues. The V and J ends lost 4 bases and 2 bases, in that order; junction bases with no gene match: 4. Germline lookup yields CDR1 SGHRS and CDR2 YFSETQ. CDR3 amino acids: CASSGTSGATDTQYF. The CDR3 nucleotides read TGCGCCAGCAGCGGTACTAGCGGGGCCACAGATACGCAGTATTTT.

The CDR3 DNA reads as TGTGCCAGCAGCCACGACCACAGGGGGCAAATTCCTGGGGCCAACGTCCTGACTTTC. It yields the protein CASSHDHRGQIPGANVLTF. The chain uses TRBV5-5 and TRBJ2-6; 9 nucleotides align to TRBD1. Per the germline V gene, CDR1 is SGHKS and CDR2 is YYEKEE (reference sequence). V lost 4 bases to trimming and J lost 2 bases; unmatched junction nucleotides: 13. This CDR3 is 19 amino acids long.

This clone was counted only a few times. The rearrangement joins TRBV5-4 to TRBJ2-3, with TRBD2 matching 12 bases. This CDR3 is 16 amino acids long. The trim removed 3 bases at V and 2 bases at J, leaving 4 bases unmatched. Germline loops: CDR1 SGHNT, CDR2 YYREEE (reference sequence). CDR3 protein: CASSSRTSGITDTQYF. The CDR3 nucleotides read TGTGCCAGCAGCTCCCGGACTAGCGGGATCACAGATACGCAGTATTTT.

The chain joins TRBV19 to TRBJ1-6; weak D call: TRBD1 (6 bases). The CDR3 is made up of 15 amino acids. Germline V gene data show CDR1 as LNHDA and CDR2 as SQIVND (reference sequence). Trimming took off 5 bases at V and 7 bases at J, with 15 bases between the two ends. As DNA, the CDR3 is TGTGCCAGTAGTTTCCCAGGGGCGGTGAATTCACCCCTCCACTTT. Protein: CASSFPGAVNSPLHF.

V gene TRBV7-9 combines with J gene TRBJ1-4; D might be TRBD1 (6 bases). Germline CDR1 reads SEHNR; CDR2 reads FQNEAQ (reference sequence). The V and J ends lost 5 bases and 4 bases respectively, with 11 bases between them. The CDR3 consists of 14 residues. CDR3 protein: CASSPGQFNEKLFF. The CDR3 DNA reads TGTGCCAGCAGCCCCGGACAGTTTAATGAAAAACTGTTTTTT.

This sequence joins TRBV10-3 and TRBJ1-2; TRBD1 matches 7 bases. The CDR3 sequence is 13 residues long. V was pared by 10 bases and J by 6 bases, with 11 bases of the junction left unmatched. The germline CDR1 and CDR2 sequences are ENHRY and SYGVKD. The CDR3 region has the DNA TGTGCCACAGAGGGGGCGGAGGATGATGGCTACACCTTC. Translating it yields CATEGAEDDGYTF.

The rearrangement links TRBV27 to TRBJ1-2, with 8 bases identical to TRBD1. CDR1 is MNHEY and CDR2 is SMNVEV in the germline V gene (reference sequence). V was clipped by 5 bases and J by 8 bases; unmatched bases: 13. CDR3 length: 15 amino acids. In DNA, the CDR3 is TGTGCCAGCAGTCCAGGACAGGGAAGTGGTATCGGCTACACCTTC. Translation: CASSPGQGSGIGYTF.

This chain links TRBV7-2 with TRBJ1-4; D ambiguous. Germline V CDR1 and CDR2: SGHTA, FQGNSA. V dropped 1 base and J dropped 0 bases, with 3 bases sitting between them. The CDR3 extends over 14 amino acids. The CDR3 loop is CASSLDSTNEKLFF. CDR3 coding DNA: TGTGCCAGCAGCTTAGACTCAACTAATGAAAAACTGTTTTTT.

This chain uses TRBV19 with TRBJ1-3; D perhaps matches TRBD1 (5 bases). Trimming took off 4 bases at V and 5 bases at J, with 15 bases between the two ends. CDR3 length: 15 amino acids. The germline V gene has CDR1 LNHDA and CDR2 SQIVND (reference sequence). CDR3 loop: CASSTLSGHRNTIYF. CDR3 bases: TGTGCCAGTAGTACCCTTTCCGGACACCGAAACACCATATATTTT.